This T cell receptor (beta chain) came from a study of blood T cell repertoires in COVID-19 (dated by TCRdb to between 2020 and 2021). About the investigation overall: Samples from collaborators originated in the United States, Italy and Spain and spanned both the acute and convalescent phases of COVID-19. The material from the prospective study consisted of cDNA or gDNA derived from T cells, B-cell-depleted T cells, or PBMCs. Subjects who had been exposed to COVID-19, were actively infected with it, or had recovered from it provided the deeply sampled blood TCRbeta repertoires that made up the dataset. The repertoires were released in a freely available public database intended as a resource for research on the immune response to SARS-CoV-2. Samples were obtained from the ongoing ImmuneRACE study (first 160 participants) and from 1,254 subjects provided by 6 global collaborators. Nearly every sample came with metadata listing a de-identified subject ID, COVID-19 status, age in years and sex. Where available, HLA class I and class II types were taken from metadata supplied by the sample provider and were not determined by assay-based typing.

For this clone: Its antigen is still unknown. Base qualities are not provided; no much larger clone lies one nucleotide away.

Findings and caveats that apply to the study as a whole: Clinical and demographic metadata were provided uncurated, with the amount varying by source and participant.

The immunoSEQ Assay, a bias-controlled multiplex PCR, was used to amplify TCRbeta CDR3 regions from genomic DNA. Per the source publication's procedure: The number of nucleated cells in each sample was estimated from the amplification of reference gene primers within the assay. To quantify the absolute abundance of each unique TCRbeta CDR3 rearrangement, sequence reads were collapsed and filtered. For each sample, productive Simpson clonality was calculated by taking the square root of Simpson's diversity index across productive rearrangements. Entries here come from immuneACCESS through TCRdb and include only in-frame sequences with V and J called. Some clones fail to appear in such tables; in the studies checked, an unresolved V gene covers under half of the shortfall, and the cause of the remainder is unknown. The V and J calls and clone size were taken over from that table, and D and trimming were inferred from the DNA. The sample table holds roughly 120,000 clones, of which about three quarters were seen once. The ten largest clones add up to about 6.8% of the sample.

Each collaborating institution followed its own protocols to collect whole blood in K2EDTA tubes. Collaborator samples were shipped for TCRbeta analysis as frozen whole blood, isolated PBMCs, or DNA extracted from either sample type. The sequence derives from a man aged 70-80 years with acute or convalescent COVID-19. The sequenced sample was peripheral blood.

In nucleotide form, the sequence is TGTGCCAGCAGTCACACTAGCGGGGCCTACAATGAGCAGTTCTTC. It is translated as CASSHTSGAYNEQFF. The chain is encoded by TRBV27 joined to TRBJ2-1, with 10 bases matching TRBD2. Based on the germline V gene (reference sequence), the CDR1 and CDR2 sequences are MNHEY and SMNVEV. Germline trimming amounts to 5 bases on V and 2 bases on J, with 3 as the count of junction bases outside the gene matches. Its CDR3 holds 15 amino acids, cysteine through phenylalanine. Only the CDR3 part of the read is kept: 45 bases, read in frame from the first base.